Each of the 17 T cell receptor beta chains below was sequenced from the same sample in a study of blood T cell repertoires in COVID-19. The table came from immunoSEQ multiplex PCR; TCRdb's copy has only in-frame clones and leaves some out. The sample lists 53,000 or so clones, roughly 85% seen once, with under 3.5% in the top ten. The sequencing input was peripheral blood. The receptors shown here come from a man older than 75 with acute or convalescent COVID-19.

The chain employs TRBV4-3 and TRBJ2-5, with unresolved D. V lost 0 bases and J lost 1, with 6 bases in between. The germline gives CDR1 LGHNA, CDR2 YSLEER. This CDR3 is built from 14 residues. The CDR3 spells CASSQDQVQETQYF. CDR3 nucleotide sequence: TGCGCCAGCAGCCAAGACCAGGTCCAAGAGACCCAGTACTTC.

This clone was seen just once. This sequence joins TRBV14 and TRBJ2-7, with TRBD2 as a possible D gene (5 bases). This CDR3 contains 16 residues. The V end lost 2 bases, the J end lost 0 bases, and 14 bases lay between the germline ends. Germline V gene sequence: CDR1 SGHDN, CDR2 FVKESK. The CDR3 reads CASSQYGKGLSYEQYF. The CDR3 DNA is TGTGCCAGCAGCCAATACGGGAAAGGCCTCTCCTACGAGCAGTACTTC. The variable domain in full, with the rest retrieved from reference TRBV14 and TRBJ2-7, is EAGVTQFPSHSVIEKGQTVTLRCDPISGHDNLYWYRRVMGKEIKFLLHFVKESKQDESGMPNNRFLAERTGGTYSTLKVQPAELEDSGVYFCASSQYGKGLSYEQYFGPGTRLTVT.

The chain recombines TRBV18 with TRBJ2-5, with 8 bases lining up with TRBD2. Unmatched junction bases numbered 4, after V lost 8 bases and J lost 2 bases. CDR1 is KGHSH and CDR2 is LQKENI in the germline V gene. This CDR3 region has 13 residues. CDR3 amino acids: CASLRGGQETQYF. CDR3 DNA: TGTGCCAGCCTACGGGGGGGACAAGAGACCCAGTACTTC.

Only one count was recorded for this clone. V is TRBV5-1 and J is TRBJ2-3; tentatively, D is TRBD1 (6 bases). Germline loops: CDR1 SGHRS, CDR2 YFSETQ. CDR3 size: 15 residues. V was shortened by 2 bases and J by 0 bases, with 10 bases between the two germline ends. In DNA, the CDR3 is TGCGCCAGCAGCTTCCAGGGGCTCAGCACAGATACGCAGTATTTT. Protein sequence: CASSFQGLSTDTQYF.

The gene calls are TRBV5-1 and TRBJ2-1, with 10 bases fitting TRBD2. Germline lookup yields CDR1 SGHRS and CDR2 YFSETQ. The ends lost 4 bases at V and 7 bases at J; junction bases unmatched: 14. The CDR3 loop spans 17 amino acids. The CDR3 sequence: CASSPDGLAGERNEQFF. In DNA, the CDR3 is TGCGCCAGCAGCCCGGACGGGCTAGCGGGGGAGCGAAATGAGCAGTTCTTC.

The genes are TRBV6-4 and TRBJ2-3; TRBD1 aligns across 7 bases. This CDR3 is built from 15 residues. V lost 3 bases to trimming and J lost 2 bases; unmatched junction nucleotides: 5. In germline, CDR1 is MRHNA, CDR2 SNTAGT. CDR3: CASSESQGDTDTQYF. The CDR3, as DNA: TGTGCCAGCAGTGAGAGTCAGGGGGACACAGATACGCAGTATTTT.

V usage is TRBV6-5 and J usage is TRBJ1-3; D gene uncertain. Trimming pared 2 bases from V and 3 bases from J, leaving 11 bases between. CDR1 is MNHEY and CDR2 is SVGAGI in the germline V gene. This CDR3 is built from 15 residues. The CDR3 region has the DNA TGTGCCAGCAGTTACCGGCGGGAGGATGGAAACACCATATATTTT. Its translation: CASSYRREDGNTIYF.

The chain recombines TRBV6-5 with TRBJ1-5; D is ambiguous. Trimming stripped 8 bases from V and 7 bases from J, with 18 bases between. The CDR3 is 14 residues long. Germline V gene data show CDR1 as MNHEY and CDR2 as SVGAGI. CDR3 region: CASAPRGNGQPQHF. In DNA form, the CDR3 reads TGTGCCAGCGCGCCCCGGGGTAACGGACAGCCCCAGCATTTT.

This clone was counted a single time. The rearrangement uses TRBV2 and TRBJ2-7, with TRBD1 identical over 8 bases. V dropped 6 bases and J dropped 1; count of bases not matched to a gene: 8. Germline V CDR1 and CDR2: SNHLY, FYNNEI. The CDR3 spans 15 residues. CDR3 sequence (DNA): TGTGCCAGCAGCGATCTGACAGGGGATTCCTACGAGCAGTACTTC. This gives the protein CASSDLTGDSYEQYF.

Only one count was recorded for this clone. V is TRBV4-3 and J is TRBJ1-2; D may be TRBD1 (6 bases). Looked up from germline, CDR1 is LGHNA and CDR2 is YSLEER. The CDR3 extends over 14 amino acids. Trimming removed 4 bases from V and 5 bases from J, with 14 bases in between. CDR3 sequence (DNA): TGCGCCAGCAGCCCTCAGGGGAATCTATATGGCTACACCTTC. Translating gives CASSPQGNLYGYTF.

The rearrangement uses TRBV6-5 and TRBJ2-3; 8 bases line up with TRBD1. Trimming at V came to 0 bases and at J to 3 bases, leaving 5 bases not matched to a gene. Germline CDR1 reads MNHEY; CDR2 reads SVGAGI. The CDR3 consists of 16 residues. For the CDR3, the DNA is TGTGCCAGCAGTTACTCATCCAGGGGGCGTACAGATACGCAGTATTTT. Translated, it gives CASSYSSRGRTDTQYF.

The V gene is TRBV19, the J gene TRBJ1-1; 8 bases are a match to TRBD1. This CDR3 has 15 residues. Germline CDR1 reads LNHDA; CDR2 reads SQIVND (reference sequence). Trimming at V came to 0 bases and at J to 5 bases, leaving 5 bases not matched to a gene. The CDR3 loop is CASSIDQGAETEAFF. CDR3 DNA: TGTGCCAGTAGTATAGATCAGGGGGCTGAGACTGAAGCTTTCTTT.

This clone was counted a single time. The CDR3 protein is CASSLAGGVNTEAFF. In DNA form, the CDR3 reads TGTGCCAGCAGCTTAGCCGGGGGGGTGAACACTGAAGCTTTCTTT. This chain connects TRBV7-9 to TRBJ1-1; tentatively, D is TRBD1 (5 bases). V lost 0 bases and J 0 bases, leaving 8 bases between the germline ends. CDR3 length: 15 residues. CDR1 SEHNR and CDR2 FQNEAQ come from the germline V gene (reference sequence).

The chain links TRBV30 to TRBJ1-1, with D unclear. CDR3 size: 11 residues. The V gene's germline CDR1 is GTSNPN and CDR2 SVGIG (reference sequence). Trimming stripped 4 bases from V and 1 base from J, with 4 bases between. This CDR3 is CAWNRNTEAFF. The DNA of the CDR3 is TGTGCCTGGAATAGGAACACTGAAGCTTTCTTT.

The chain recombines TRBV27 with TRBJ1-1; the D gene is possibly TRBD1 (6 bases). V lost 6 bases and J lost 1, with 12 bases in between. The CDR3 covers 14 residues. CDR1 and CDR2 from the germline V gene are MNHEY and SMNVEV (reference sequence). CDR3 amino acids: CASRGQGQNTEAFF. The CDR3 nucleotides read TGTGCCAGCAGGGGTCAGGGACAGAACACTGAAGCTTTCTTT.

The DNA for the CDR3 is TGTGCCAGCTCACCCGAACAGCAGAACACTGAAGCTTTCTTT. Its protein is CASSPEQQNTEAFF. V and J are TRBV18 and TRBJ1-1; D is uncertain. Between the trimmed V and J ends, which lost 3 bases and 1 base, there was a span of 9 bases. The CDR3 runs 14 residues. Germline V gene lookup returns CDR1 KGHSH and CDR2 LQKENI.

The chain couples TRBV9 to TRBJ1-1; D is unresolved. Germline lookup yields CDR1 SGDLS and CDR2 YYNGEE. The germline V and J ends were trimmed by 4 bases and 4 bases, with 11 bases remaining between them. The CDR3 sequence is 13 residues long. This CDR3 is CASSPLSSTEAFF. CDR3 DNA: TGTGCCAGCAGCCCCTTGAGTAGCACTGAAGCTTTCTTT.